This T cell receptor (beta chain) derives from a study of CD8+ T cells in alopecia areata. Across the whole study: It was oral tofacitinib, at 5 to 10 mg twice daily, that treated patients received. Study results and limitations: Treatment with tofacitinib significantly lowered scalp clonality and reduced expanded CD8+ clones among the top 100.

In each case, RNA was isolated and then reverse transcribed into cDNA as the sequencing template. The method was immunoSEQ multiplex PCR; TCRdb's version includes in-frame clones alone and lacks a portion of them. The data show some 200,000 clones, 55% to 70% seen once. CDR1 GTSNPN and CDR2 SVGIG come from the germline V gene (reference sequence). CDR3 length: 16 amino acids. Trimming took 0 bases from V and 2 from J, leaving 17 bases between them. Comment on this clone: Antigen unknown.

Treatment here: oral pan-JAK inhibitor, 5-10 mg twice daily. Those with alopecia areata gave lesional scalp punch biopsies and peripheral blood. The specimen comprised CD4+ T cells sorted from blood, sampled at week 24, from a patient treated with tofacitinib. V is TRBV30 and J is TRBJ2-7; D gene unclear. This sequence was found in a human donor with alopecia areata. The DNA for the CDR3 is TGTGCCTGGAGTGTCCGTTTACGGACGGCACCCTACGAGCAGTACTTC. Its protein product is CAWSVRLRTAPYEQYF. The full variable domain, completed using reference TRBV30 and TRBJ2-7, is SQTIHQWPATLVQPVGSPLSLECTVEGTSNPNLYWYRQAAGRGLQLLFYSVGIGQISSEVPQNLSASRPQDRQFILSSKKLLLSDSGFYLCAWSVRLRTAPYEQYFGPGTRLTVT.